This T cell receptor beta chain was captured by sequencing in a study of blood T cell repertoires in COVID-19 (dated by TCRdb to 2020 to 2022). General notes on the study: The collaborator samples originated in the United States, Italy and Spain and spanned the acute and convalescent phases of COVID-19. HLA class I and class II types, where available, came from metadata supplied by the sample provider rather than from assay-based typing. Sample metadata almost always included a de-identified subject ID, COVID-19 status, age in years and sex. The material from the prospective study consisted of cDNA or gDNA derived from T cells, B-cell-depleted T cells, or PBMCs. The samples were drawn from two sources: the first 160 participants of the ongoing ImmuneRACE study, and 1,200 or so subjects contributed by 6 global collaborators. Subjects who had been exposed to COVID-19, were actively infected with it, or had recovered from it provided the deeply sampled blood TCRbeta repertoires that made up the dataset. The repertoires were released in a freely available public database intended as a resource for research on the immune response to SARS-CoV-2.

The immunoSEQ Assay, a bias-controlled multiplex PCR, was used to amplify TCRbeta CDR3 regions from genomic DNA. Processing in the source paper ran as follows. Nucleated cell counts per sample were estimated from amplification of reference gene primers within the assay. To quantify the absolute abundance of each unique TCRbeta CDR3 rearrangement, sequence reads were collapsed and filtered. For each sample, productive Simpson clonality was calculated as the square root of Simpson's diversity index across productive rearrangements. Sourced from immuneACCESS, this table was stored by TCRdb with only in-frame sequences that have V and J called. A share of the clones is absent; for the studies checked, an unresolved V gene accounts for under half, and the remainder has no known explanation. The V and J calls and clone size come from that table; D and trimming were worked out from the DNA. The sample table lists about 380,000 clones, 70% to 90% of them with a count of one. The top ten clonotypes cover 1.3% of the sample.

Participants in the prospective study were aged about 18 to 95 years, lived in 20 to 30 United States geographic areas, and enrolled through a virtual design. In the prospective study, participants were assigned to cohorts based on the clinical history participants reported in a screening survey and a study questionnaire. ImmuneRACE Cohort 3 recovered participants were defined by two consecutive negative NP/OP PCR tests, healthcare professional clearance, or symptom resolution. Each participant in the prospective study had whole blood, serum and a nasopharyngeal or oropharyngeal swab collected by mobile phlebotomists. Participants in the prospective study had the option to provide additional blood draws and questionnaires over a roughly 2-month period. Before DNA extraction, blood samples from the prospective study were shipped at room temperature or frozen. Summary of the overall study and its limitations: The amount of clinical and demographic metadata varied by source and participant and was provided uncurated.

CDR1 and CDR2 are drawn from the germline V gene (reference sequence): LNHDA, SQIVND. V loses 6 bases of germline sequence and J loses 4 bases, and the interval between the two ends is 18 bases. The CDR3 goes from the cysteine to the phenylalanine over 15 residues. Of all the DNA, just the CDR3 is kept, 45 bases in frame from base 1. As concerns this clone: Its antigen remains undetermined. No much larger clone exists at a distance of one base, and base qualities are not known.

The source is a man aged 30 to 39 who had recovered from COVID-19. Sequenced input: PBMCs or T cells enriched from blood (not recorded which). Recombination linked TRBV19 to TRBJ2-5, with TRBD2 tentatively as D gene (6 bases match). In nucleotides, the sequence is TGTGCCAGTAGGGCTACGGACTATGGGTTAGAGACCCAGTACTTC. This gives the protein CASRATDYGLETQYF.